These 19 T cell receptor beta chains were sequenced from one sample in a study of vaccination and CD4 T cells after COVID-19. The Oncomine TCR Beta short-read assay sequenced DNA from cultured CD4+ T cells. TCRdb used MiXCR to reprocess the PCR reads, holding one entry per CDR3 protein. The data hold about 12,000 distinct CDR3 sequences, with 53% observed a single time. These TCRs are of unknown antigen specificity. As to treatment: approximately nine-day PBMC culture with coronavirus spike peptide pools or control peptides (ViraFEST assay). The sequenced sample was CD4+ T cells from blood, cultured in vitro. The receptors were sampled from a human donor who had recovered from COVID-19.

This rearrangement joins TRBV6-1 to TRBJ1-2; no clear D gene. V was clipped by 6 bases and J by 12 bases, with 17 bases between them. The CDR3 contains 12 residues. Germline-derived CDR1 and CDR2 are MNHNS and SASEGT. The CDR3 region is CASRRPGSEDTF. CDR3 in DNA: TGTGCCAGCAGACGACCGGGCTCGGAGGACACCTTC.

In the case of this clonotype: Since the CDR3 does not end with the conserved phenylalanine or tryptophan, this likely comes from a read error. The CDR3 protein is CASSGGRKMNTEAFY. CDR3 nucleotide sequence: TGTGCCAGCAGTGGGGGACGAAAGATGAACACTGAAGCTTTCTAT. The V and J genes are TRBV6-2 or TRBV6-3 and TRBJ1-1, with D perhaps matching TRBD1 (5 bases). CDR3 size: 15 residues. The germline V gene has CDR1 MNHEY and CDR2 SVGEGT. Trimming removed 5 bases at V and 0 bases at J, with 13 bases between.

DNA of the CDR3: TGTGCCATCGGACAGGGCAGCAATCAGCCCCAGCATTTT. Translation gives CAIGQGSNQPQHF. V and J are TRBV10-3 and TRBJ1-5, with TRBD1 matching 8 bases. The CDR3 covers 13 residues. Germline V gene sequence: CDR1 ENHRY, CDR2 SYGVKD. V was pared by 8 bases and J by 1 base, with 1 base of the junction left unmatched.

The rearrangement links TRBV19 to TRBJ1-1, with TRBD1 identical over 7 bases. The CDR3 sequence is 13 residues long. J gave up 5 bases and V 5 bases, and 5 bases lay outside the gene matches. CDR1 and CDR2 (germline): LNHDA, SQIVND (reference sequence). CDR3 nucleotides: TGTGCCAGTAGTGAGGGGGCGCGAACTGAAGCTTTCTTT. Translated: CASSEGARTEAFF.

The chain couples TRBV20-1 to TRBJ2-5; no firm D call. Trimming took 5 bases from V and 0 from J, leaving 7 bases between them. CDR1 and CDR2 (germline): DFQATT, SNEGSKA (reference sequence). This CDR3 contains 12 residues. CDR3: CSARLYQETQYF. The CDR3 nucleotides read TGCAGTGCTCGTCTGTACCAAGAGACCCAGTACTTC.

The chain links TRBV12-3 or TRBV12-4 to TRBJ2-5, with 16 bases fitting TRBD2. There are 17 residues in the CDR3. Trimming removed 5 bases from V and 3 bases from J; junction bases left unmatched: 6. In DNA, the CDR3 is TGTGCCAGCAGTCCCGGGACTAGCGGGGGGGCGGAAGAGACCCAGTACTTC. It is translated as CASSPGTSGGAEETQYF.

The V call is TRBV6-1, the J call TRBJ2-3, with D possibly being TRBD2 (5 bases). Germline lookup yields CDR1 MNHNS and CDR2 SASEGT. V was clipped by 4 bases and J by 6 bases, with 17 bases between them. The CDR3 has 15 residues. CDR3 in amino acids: CASSVVSRPGDTQYF. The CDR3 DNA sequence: TGTGCCAGCAGTGTTGTCTCCAGGCCGGGGGATACGCAGTATTTT.

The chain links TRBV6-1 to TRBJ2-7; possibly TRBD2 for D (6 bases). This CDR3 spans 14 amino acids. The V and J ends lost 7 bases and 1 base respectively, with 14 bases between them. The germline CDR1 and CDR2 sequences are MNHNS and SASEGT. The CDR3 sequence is CASTVLGTSYEQYF. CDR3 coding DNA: TGTGCCAGCACCGTACTCGGGACTTCCTACGAGCAGTACTTC.

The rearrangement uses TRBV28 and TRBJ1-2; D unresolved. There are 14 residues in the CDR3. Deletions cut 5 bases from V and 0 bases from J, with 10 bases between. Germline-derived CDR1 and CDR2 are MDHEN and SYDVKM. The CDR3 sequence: CASSPTGANYGYTF. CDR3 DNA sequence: TGTGCCAGCAGTCCAACGGGTGCTAACTATGGCTACACCTTC.

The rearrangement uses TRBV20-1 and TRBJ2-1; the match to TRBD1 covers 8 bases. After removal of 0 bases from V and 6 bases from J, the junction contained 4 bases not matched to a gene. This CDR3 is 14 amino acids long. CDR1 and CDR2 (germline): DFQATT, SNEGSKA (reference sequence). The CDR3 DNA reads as TGCAGTGCTAGAGACGGACAGGGTCTCAATGAGCAGTTCTTC. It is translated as CSARDGQGLNEQFF.

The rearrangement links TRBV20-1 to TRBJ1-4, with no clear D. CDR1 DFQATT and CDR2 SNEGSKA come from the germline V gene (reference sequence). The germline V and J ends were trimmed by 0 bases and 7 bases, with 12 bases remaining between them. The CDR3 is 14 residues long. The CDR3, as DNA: TGCAGTGCTAGAGATGAAGGGAGGAGTGAAAAACTGTTTTTT. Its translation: CSARDEGRSEKLFF.

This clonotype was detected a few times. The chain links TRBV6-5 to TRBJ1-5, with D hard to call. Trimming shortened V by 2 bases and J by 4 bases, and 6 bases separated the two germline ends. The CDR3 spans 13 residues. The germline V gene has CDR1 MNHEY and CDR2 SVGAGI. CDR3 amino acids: CASSYGWNQPQHF. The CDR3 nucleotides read TGTGCCAGCAGTTACGGATGGAATCAGCCCCAGCATTTT.

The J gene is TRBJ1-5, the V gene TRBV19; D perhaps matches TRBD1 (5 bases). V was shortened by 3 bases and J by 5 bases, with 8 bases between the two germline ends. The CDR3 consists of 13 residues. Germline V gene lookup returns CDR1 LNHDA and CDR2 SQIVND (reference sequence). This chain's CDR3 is CASSMGGDQPQHF. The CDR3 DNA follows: TGTGCCAGTAGTATGGGGGGGGATCAGCCCCAGCATTTT. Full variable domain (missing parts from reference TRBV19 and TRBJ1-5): DGGITQSPKYLFRKEGQNVTLSCEQNLNHDAMYWYRQDPGQGLRLIYYSQIVNDFQKGDIAEGYSVSREKKESFPLTVTSAQKNPTAFYLCASSMGGDQPQHFGDGTRLSIL.

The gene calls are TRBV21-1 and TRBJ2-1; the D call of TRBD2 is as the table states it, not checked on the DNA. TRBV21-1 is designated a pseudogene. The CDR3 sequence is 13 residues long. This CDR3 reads CASSKEGYHEQFF. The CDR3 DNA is TGTGCCAGCAGCAAAGAGGGCTATCATGAGCAGTTCTTC.

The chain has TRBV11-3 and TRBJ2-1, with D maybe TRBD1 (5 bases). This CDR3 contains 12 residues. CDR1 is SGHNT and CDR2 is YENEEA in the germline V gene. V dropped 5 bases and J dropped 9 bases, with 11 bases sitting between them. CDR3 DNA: TGTGCCAGCAGCCCACAGGCCCCTGAGCAGTTCTTC. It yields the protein CASSPQAPEQFF.

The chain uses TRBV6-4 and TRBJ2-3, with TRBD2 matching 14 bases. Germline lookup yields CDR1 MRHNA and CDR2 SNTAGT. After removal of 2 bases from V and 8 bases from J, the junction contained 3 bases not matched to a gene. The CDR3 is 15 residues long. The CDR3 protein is CASSDVGLAGVTQYF. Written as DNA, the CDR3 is TGTGCCAGCAGTGACGTGGGACTAGCGGGAGTTACGCAGTATTTT.

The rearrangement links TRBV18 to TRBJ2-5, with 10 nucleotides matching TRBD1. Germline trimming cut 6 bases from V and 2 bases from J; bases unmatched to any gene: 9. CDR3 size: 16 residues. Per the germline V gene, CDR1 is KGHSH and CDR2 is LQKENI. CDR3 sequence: CASSFGQGDFQETQYF. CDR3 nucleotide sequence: TGTGCCAGCTCTTTCGGACAGGGGGACTTTCAAGAGACCCAGTACTTC.

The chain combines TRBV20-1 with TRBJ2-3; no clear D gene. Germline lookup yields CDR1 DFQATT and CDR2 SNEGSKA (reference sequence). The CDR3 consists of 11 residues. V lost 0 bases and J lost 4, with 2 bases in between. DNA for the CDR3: TGCAGTGCTAGAGAATCAGATACGCAGTATTTT. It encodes CSARESDTQYF.

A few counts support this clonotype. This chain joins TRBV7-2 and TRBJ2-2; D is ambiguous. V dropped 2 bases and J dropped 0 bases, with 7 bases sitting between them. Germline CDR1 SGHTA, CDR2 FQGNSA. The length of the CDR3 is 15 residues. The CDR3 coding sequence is TGTGCCAGCAGCTTACTAGGCGCGAACACCGGGGAGCTGTTTTTT. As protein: CASSLLGANTGELFF.